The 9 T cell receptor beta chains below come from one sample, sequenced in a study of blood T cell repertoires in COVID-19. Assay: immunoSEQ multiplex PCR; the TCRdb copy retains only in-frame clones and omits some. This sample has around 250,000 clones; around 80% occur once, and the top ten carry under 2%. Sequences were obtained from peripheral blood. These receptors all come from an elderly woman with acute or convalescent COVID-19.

In nucleotides, the CDR3 is TGTGCCAGTAGTCCAGGGACTAGCAGGAGGACAGATACGCAGTATTTT. It encodes CASSPGTSRRTDTQYF. The rearrangement joins TRBV19 to TRBJ2-3; TRBD2 matches at 9 bases. The CDR3 totals 16 residues. J was trimmed by 3 bases and V by 5 bases; bases with no gene match: 9. CDR1 and CDR2 from the germline V gene are LNHDA and SQIVND (reference sequence).

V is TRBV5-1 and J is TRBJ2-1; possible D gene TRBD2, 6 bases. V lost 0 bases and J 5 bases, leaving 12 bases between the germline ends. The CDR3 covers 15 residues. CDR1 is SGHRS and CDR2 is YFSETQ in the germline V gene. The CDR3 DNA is TGCGCCAGCAGCTTGGTTACTAGCCGCGACAATGAGCAGTTCTTC. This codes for CASSLVTSRDNEQFF.

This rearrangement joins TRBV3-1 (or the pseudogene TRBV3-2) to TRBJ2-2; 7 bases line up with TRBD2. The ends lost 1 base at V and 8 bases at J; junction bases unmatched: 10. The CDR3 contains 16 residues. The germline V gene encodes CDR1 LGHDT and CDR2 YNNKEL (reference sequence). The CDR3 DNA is TGTGCCAGCAGCCAAGGGAGAGCGGGGATCAAAGGGGAGCTGTTTTTT. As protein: CASSQGRAGIKGELFF.

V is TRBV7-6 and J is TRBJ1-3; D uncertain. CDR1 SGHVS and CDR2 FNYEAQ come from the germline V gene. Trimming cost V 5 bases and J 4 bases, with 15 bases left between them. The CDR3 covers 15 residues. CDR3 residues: CASSNNPGSGNTIYF. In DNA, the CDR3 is TGTGCCAGCAGCAACAACCCCGGGTCGGGAAACACCATATATTTT.

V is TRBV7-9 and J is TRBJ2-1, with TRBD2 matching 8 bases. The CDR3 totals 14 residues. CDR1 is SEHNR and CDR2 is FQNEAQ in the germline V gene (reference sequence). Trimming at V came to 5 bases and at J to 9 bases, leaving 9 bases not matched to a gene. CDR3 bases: TGTGCCAGCAGCGTTCCGGGACTAGAGGTTGAGCAGTTCTTC. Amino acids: CASSVPGLEVEQFF.

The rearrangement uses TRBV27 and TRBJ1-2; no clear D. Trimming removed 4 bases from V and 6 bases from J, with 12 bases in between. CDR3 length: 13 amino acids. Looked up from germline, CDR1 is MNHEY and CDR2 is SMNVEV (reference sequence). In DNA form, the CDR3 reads TGTGCCAGCAGTTCGACAAAATCCAATGGCTACACCTTC. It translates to CASSSTKSNGYTF.

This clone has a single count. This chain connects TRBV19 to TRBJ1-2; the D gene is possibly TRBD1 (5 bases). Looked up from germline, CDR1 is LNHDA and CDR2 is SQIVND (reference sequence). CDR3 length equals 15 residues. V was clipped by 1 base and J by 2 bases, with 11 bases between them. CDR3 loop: CASSIVSTANYGYTF. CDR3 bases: TGTGCCAGTAGTATAGTATCGACAGCGAACTATGGCTACACCTTC.

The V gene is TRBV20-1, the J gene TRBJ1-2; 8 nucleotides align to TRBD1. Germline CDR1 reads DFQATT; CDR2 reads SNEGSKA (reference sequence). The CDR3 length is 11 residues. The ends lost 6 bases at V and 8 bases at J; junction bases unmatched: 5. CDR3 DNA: TGCAGTGCGCAGGACAGGGTAGGCTACACCTTC. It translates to CSAQDRVGYTF.

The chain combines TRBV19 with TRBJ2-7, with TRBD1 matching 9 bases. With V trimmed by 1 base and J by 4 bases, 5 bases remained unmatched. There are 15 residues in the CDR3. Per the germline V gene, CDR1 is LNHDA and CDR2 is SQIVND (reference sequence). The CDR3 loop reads CASSIAGTGQYEQYF. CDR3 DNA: TGTGCCAGTAGTATAGCAGGGACAGGGCAGTACGAGCAGTACTTC.